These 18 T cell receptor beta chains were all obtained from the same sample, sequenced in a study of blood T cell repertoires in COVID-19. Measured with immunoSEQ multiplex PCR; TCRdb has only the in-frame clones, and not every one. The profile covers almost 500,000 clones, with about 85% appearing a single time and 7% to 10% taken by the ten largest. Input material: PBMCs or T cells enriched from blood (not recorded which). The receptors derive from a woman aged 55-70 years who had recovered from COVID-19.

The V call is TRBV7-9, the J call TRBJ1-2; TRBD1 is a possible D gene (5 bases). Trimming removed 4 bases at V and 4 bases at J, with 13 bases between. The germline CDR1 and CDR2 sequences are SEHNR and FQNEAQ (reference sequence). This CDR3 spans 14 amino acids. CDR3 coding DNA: TGTGCCAGCAGCTCTGACAGTTTAGTCTATGGCTACACCTTC. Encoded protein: CASSSDSLVYGYTF.

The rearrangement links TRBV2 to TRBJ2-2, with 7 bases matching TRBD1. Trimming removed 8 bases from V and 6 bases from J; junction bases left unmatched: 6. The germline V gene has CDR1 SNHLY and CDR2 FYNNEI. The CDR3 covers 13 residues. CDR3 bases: TGTGCCAGCGACAAACAGGGGTCCGGGGAGCTGTTTTTT. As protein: CASDKQGSGELFF.

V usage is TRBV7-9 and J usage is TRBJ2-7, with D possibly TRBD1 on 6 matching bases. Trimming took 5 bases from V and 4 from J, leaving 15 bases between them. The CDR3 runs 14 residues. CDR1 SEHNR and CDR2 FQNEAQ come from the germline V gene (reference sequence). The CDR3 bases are TGTGCCAGCAGCCCTCCCGGGACACCTTACGAGCAGTACTTC. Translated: CASSPPGTPYEQYF. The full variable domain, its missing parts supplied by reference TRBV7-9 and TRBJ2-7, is DTGVSQNPRHKITKRGQNVTFRCDPISEHNRLYWYRQTLGQGPEFLTYFQNEAQLEKSRLLSDRFSAERPKGSFSTLEIQRTEQGDSAMYLCASSPPGTPYEQYFGPGTRLTVT.

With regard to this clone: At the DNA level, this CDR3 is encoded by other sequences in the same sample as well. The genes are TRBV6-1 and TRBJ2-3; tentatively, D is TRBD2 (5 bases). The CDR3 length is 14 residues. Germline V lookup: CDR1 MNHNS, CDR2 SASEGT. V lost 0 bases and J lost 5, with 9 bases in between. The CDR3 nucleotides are TGTGCCAGCAGTGAAGCGCTTCGGGGAGATACGCAGTATTTT. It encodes CASSEALRGDTQYF.

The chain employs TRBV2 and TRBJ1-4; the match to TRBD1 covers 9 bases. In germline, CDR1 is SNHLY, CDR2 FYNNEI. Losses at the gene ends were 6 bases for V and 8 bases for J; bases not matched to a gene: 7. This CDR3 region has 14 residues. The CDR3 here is CASRSGTGSEKLFF. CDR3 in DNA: TGTGCCAGCAGATCCGGGACAGGGAGCGAAAAACTGTTTTTT. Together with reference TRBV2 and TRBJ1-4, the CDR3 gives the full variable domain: EPEVTQTPSHQVTQMGQEVILRCVPISNHLYFYWYRQILGQKVEFLVSFYNNEISEKSEIFDDQFSVERPDGSNFTLKIRSTKLEDSAMYFCASRSGTGSEKLFFGSGTQLSVL.

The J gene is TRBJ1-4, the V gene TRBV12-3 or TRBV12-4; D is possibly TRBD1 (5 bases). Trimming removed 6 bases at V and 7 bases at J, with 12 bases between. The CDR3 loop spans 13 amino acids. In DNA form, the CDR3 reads TGTGCCAGCAGGAGACGACAGATTGAAAAACTGTTTTTT. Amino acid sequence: CASRRRQIEKLFF.

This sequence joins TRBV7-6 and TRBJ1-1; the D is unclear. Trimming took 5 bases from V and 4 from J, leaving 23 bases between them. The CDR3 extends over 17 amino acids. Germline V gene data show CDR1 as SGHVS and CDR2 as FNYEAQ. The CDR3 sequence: CASSPAGGVLLGTEAFF. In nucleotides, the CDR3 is TGTGCCAGCAGCCCAGCGGGCGGGGTCTTGTTAGGCACTGAAGCTTTCTTT.

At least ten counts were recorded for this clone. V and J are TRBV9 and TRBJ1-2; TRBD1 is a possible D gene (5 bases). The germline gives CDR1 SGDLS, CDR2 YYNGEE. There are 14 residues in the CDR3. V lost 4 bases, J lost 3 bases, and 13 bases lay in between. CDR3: CASSFPGGDYGYTF. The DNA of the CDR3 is TGTGCCAGCAGCTTCCCCGGGGGGGACTATGGCTACACCTTC.

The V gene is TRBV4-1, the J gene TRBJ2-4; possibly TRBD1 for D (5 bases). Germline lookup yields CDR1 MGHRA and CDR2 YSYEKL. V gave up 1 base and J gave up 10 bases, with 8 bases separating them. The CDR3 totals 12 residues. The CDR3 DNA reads TGCGCCAGCAGCCAAGTACAGGAAATTCAGTACTTC. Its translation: CASSQVQEIQYF.

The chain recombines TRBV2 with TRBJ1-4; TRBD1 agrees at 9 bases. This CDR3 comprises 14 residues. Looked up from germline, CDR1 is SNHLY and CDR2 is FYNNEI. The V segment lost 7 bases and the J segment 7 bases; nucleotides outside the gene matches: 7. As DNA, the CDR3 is TGTGCCAGCATGACGGACAGGGGACGTGAAAAACTGTTTTTT. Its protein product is CASMTDRGREKLFF.

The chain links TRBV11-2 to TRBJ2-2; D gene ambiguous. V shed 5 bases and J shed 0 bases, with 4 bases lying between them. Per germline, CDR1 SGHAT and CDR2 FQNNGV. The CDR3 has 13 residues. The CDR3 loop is CASSLTNTGELFF. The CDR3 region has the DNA TGTGCCAGCAGCCTTACGAACACCGGGGAGCTGTTTTTT.

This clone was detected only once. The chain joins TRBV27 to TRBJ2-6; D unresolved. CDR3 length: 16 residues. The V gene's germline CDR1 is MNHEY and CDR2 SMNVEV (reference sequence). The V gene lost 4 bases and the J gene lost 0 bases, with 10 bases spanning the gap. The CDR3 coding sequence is TGTGCCAGCAGTTCCCCCCTTATCTCTGGGGCCAACGTCCTGACTTTC. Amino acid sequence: CASSSPLISGANVLTF.

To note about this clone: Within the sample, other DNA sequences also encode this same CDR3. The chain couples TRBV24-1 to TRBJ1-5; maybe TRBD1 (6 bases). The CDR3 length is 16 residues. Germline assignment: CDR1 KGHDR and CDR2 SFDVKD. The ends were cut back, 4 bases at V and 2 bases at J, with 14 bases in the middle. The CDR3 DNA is TGTGCCACCAGTGACCGAACAGGGTCAGGCAATCAGCCCCAGCATTTT. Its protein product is CATSDRTGSGNQPQHF.

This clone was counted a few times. The CDR3 DNA follows: TGCGCCAGCAGCCCGGGACAGGCAAATCAGCCCCAGCATTTT. Residues: CASSPGQANQPQHF. The rearrangement uses TRBV5-1 and TRBJ1-5, with 8 nucleotides matching TRBD1. The V segment lost 4 bases and the J segment 4 bases; nucleotides outside the gene matches: 4. Germline V lookup: CDR1 SGHRS, CDR2 YFSETQ. This CDR3 has 14 amino acids.

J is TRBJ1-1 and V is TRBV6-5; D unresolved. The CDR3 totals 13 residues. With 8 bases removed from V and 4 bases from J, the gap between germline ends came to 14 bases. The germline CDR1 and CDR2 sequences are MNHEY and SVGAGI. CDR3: CASGHTPGTEAFF. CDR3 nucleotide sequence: TGTGCCAGCGGCCATACCCCGGGCACTGAAGCTTTCTTT.

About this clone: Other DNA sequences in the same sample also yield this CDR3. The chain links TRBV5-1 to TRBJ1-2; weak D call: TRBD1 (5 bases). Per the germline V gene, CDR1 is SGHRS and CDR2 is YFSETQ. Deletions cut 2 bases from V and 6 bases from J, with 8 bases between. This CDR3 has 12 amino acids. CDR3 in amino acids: CASSFQGDGYTF. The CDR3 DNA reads TGCGCCAGCAGCTTCCAGGGCGATGGCTACACCTTC.

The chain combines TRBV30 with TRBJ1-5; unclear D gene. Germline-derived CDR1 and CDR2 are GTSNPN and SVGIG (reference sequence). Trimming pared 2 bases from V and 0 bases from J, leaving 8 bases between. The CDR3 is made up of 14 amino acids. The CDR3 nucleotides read TGTGCCTGGAGTTTGGCGGATAGCAATCAGCCCCAGCATTTT. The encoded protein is CAWSLADSNQPQHF. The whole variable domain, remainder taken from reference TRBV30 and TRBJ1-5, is SQTIHQWPATLVQPVGSPLSLECTVEGTSNPNLYWYRQAAGRGLQLLFYSVGIGQISSEVPQNLSASRPQDRQFILSSKKLLLSDSGFYLCAWSLADSNQPQHFGDGTRLSIL.

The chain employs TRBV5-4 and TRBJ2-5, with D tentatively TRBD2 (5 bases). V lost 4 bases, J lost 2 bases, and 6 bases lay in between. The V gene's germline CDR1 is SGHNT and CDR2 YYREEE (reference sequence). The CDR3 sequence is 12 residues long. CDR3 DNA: TGTGCCAGCAGCCGGGATCAAGAGACCCAGTACTTC. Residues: CASSRDQETQYF.